Listed below are T cell receptor beta chains from one sample, sequenced in a study of cytomegalovirus exposure and HLA in healthy donors. Assay used: immunoSEQ multiplex PCR; TCRdb lists only in-frame clones, some missing. The repertoire holds some 100,000 clones, approximately 70% seen once, with 4.8% in the top ten. The sample was PBMCs. The receptors originated from a woman younger than 35 in good health and CMV-seropositive. Both conserved end residues are part of each CDR3. Each record gives: D gene, clone size, V gene, J gene, CDR3 DNA, CDR3 protein. The D gene is left open where the match is weak. Clone size appears in some rows only: once, few, many, or a class for an expanded clone.

D gene: .; clone size: .; V gene: TRBV7-6; J gene: TRBJ1-1; CDR3 DNA: TGTGCCAGCAGCTTAGGTAACATGAACACTGAAGCTTTCTTT; CDR3 protein: CASSLGNMNTEAFF
D gene: .; clone size: once; V gene: TRBV7-3; J gene: TRBJ2-1; CDR3 DNA: TGTGCCAGCAGTCCGACAGGTTACAATGAGCAGTTCTTC; CDR3 protein: CASSPTGYNEQFF
D gene: TRBD1; clone size: .; V gene: TRBV5-5; J gene: TRBJ1-4; CDR3 DNA: TGTGCCAGCAGCTTAAACAGGGGGCAGACTAATGAAAAACTGTTTTTT; CDR3 protein: CASSLNRGQTNEKLFF
D gene: TRBD2; clone size: .; V gene: TRBV9; J gene: TRBJ2-5; CDR3 DNA: TGTGCCAGCAGCCAGAGAACCGGGACTAGCGACCAAGAGACCCAGTACTTC; CDR3 protein: CASSQRTGTSDQETQYF
D gene: .; clone size: .; V gene: TRBV11-3; J gene: TRBJ2-3; CDR3 DNA: TGTGCCAGCAGCTTAGGGGACTTGAGCACAGATACGCAGTATTTT; CDR3 protein: CASSLGDLSTDTQYF
D gene: TRBD2; clone size: .; V gene: TRBV27; J gene: TRBJ2-7; CDR3 DNA: TGTGCCAGCATGGAGCAGCGGGAGGGCCAAGTGCAGTACTTC; CDR3 protein: CASMEQREGQVQYF
D gene: TRBD2; clone size: .; V gene: TRBV2; J gene: TRBJ2-1; CDR3 DNA: TGTGCCAGTACCCAGGGACTAGCGGGAGCCCCTAATGACAATGAGCAGTTCTTC; CDR3 protein: CASTQGLAGAPNDNEQFF
D gene: TRBD1; clone size: .; V gene: TRBV6-7; J gene: TRBJ2-7; CDR3 DNA: TGTGCCAGCAGTGGGTCGGACAGGGAGGACTACGAGCAGTACTTC; CDR3 protein: CASSGSDREDYEQYF
D gene: .; clone size: .; V gene: TRBV29-1; J gene: TRBJ1-5; CDR3 DNA: TGCAGCGTTGTAATAGGGGATCAGCCCCAGCATTTT; CDR3 protein: CSVVIGDQPQHF
D gene: TRBD2; clone size: few; V gene: TRBV6-5; J gene: TRBJ2-7; CDR3 DNA: TGTGCCAGCAGTGACTTTAGCGGGAAGTACGAGCAGTACTTC; CDR3 protein: CASSDFSGKYEQYF
D gene: .; clone size: .; V gene: TRBV10-3; J gene: TRBJ1-5; CDR3 DNA: TGTGCCATCAGTGATAGAGAGGGCAATCAGCCCCAGCATTTT; CDR3 protein: CAISDREGNQPQHF
D gene: .; clone size: .; V gene: TRBV4-1; J gene: TRBJ1-5; CDR3 DNA: TGCGCCAGCAGCCAAGAGGCGGGGGCAAGCAATCAGCCCCAGCATTTT; CDR3 protein: CASSQEAGASNQPQHF
D gene: .; clone size: once; V gene: TRBV28; J gene: TRBJ2-3; CDR3 DNA: TGTGCCAGCAGTTTAGAGCAGCGGAAAGTTCATACGCAGTATTTT; CDR3 protein: CASSLEQRKVHTQYF
D gene: TRBD2; clone size: .; V gene: TRBV18; J gene: TRBJ2-7; CDR3 DNA: TGTGCCAGCTCACCAAGGACTAGCGGGCTCCTCTACGAGCAGTACTTC; CDR3 protein: CASSPRTSGLLYEQYF
D gene: .; clone size: .; V gene: TRBV7-8; J gene: TRBJ1-1; CDR3 DNA: TGTGCCAGCAGCTCTAGGGACTCTCCTGGCACTGAAGCTTTCTTT; CDR3 protein: CASSSRDSPGTEAFF
D gene: .; clone size: few; V gene: TRBV11-2; J gene: TRBJ2-2; CDR3 DNA: TGTGCCAGCAACCCTGTGCGGGGTCCGAACACCGGGGAGCTGTTTTTT; CDR3 protein: CASNPVRGPNTGELFF
D gene: TRBD2; clone size: .; V gene: TRBV4-1; J gene: TRBJ2-5; CDR3 DNA: TGCGCCAGCAGCCGATCACTAGCGGGAGTATCAGAGACCCAGTACTTC; CDR3 protein: CASSRSLAGVSETQYF
D gene: TRBD2; clone size: .; V gene: TRBV30; J gene: TRBJ2-1; CDR3 DNA: TGTGCCTGGTCCCCCGGGAGGAAAAACAATGAGCAGTTCTTC; CDR3 protein: CAWSPGRKNNEQFF
D gene: TRBD2; clone size: .; V gene: TRBV2; J gene: TRBJ2-4; CDR3 DNA: TGTGCCCCGCCGGGGGGAGGAGCCAAAAACATTCAGTACTTC; CDR3 protein: CAPPGGGAKNIQYF
D gene: .; clone size: .; V gene: TRBV9; J gene: TRBJ2-1; CDR3 DNA: TGTGCCAGCAGCGTAGATGCCGGCGGGACCGGGAATGAGCAGTTCTTC; CDR3 protein: CASSVDAGGTGNEQFF
D gene: .; clone size: .; V gene: TRBV4-3; J gene: TRBJ2-1; CDR3 DNA: TGCGCCAGCAGCCAAGATCGAAATAGCCGTCGCAATGAGCAGTTCTTC; CDR3 protein: CASSQDRNSRRNEQFF
D gene: .; clone size: .; V gene: TRBV2; J gene: TRBJ1-5; CDR3 DNA: TGTGCCAGCAGTGAAGCGCTTGGGGCAGGTGAACAGCCCCAGCATTTT; CDR3 protein: CASSEALGAGEQPQHF
D gene: .; clone size: .; V gene: TRBV7-3; J gene: TRBJ2-5; CDR3 DNA: TGTGCCAGCAGCCTGAACGGTAACCCGTACCAAGAGACCCAGTACTTC; CDR3 protein: CASSLNGNPYQETQYF
D gene: TRBD2; clone size: .; V gene: TRBV19; J gene: TRBJ2-7; CDR3 DNA: TGTGCCAGTAGTATAGCAGCTAGCGGGACCTACGAGCAGTACTTC; CDR3 protein: CASSIAASGTYEQYF
D gene: TRBD1; clone size: .; V gene: TRBV7-9; J gene: TRBJ2-7; CDR3 DNA: TGTGCCAGCAGCCTTGGGACAGGAACACCCCAAGGGGAGCAGTACTTC; CDR3 protein: CASSLGTGTPQGEQYF
D gene: TRBD1; clone size: .; V gene: TRBV29-1; J gene: TRBJ1-5; CDR3 DNA: TGCAGCGTTCGGACAGGCCTCAATCAGCCCCAGCATTTT; CDR3 protein: CSVRTGLNQPQHF
D gene: TRBD2; clone size: .; V gene: TRBV30; J gene: TRBJ2-3; CDR3 DNA: TGTGCCTGGAGTGTCCGCGGGAGGGATACGCAGTATTTT; CDR3 protein: CAWSVRGRDTQYF
D gene: .; clone size: .; V gene: TRBV5-1; J gene: TRBJ2-1; CDR3 DNA: TGCGCCAGCAGCGAGGGGGGGTTCTCCTACAATGAGCAGTTCTTC; CDR3 protein: CASSEGGFSYNEQFF
D gene: .; clone size: .; V gene: TRBV11-1; J gene: TRBJ1-2; CDR3 DNA: TGTGCCAGCAGCCCTGACACGAACTATGGCTACACCTTC; CDR3 protein: CASSPDTNYGYTF
D gene: .; clone size: .; V gene: TRBV30; J gene: TRBJ2-7; CDR3 DNA: TGTGCCTGGACCCCGACTCCATACGAGCAGTACTTC; CDR3 protein: CAWTPTPYEQYF
D gene: .; clone size: .; V gene: TRBV28; J gene: TRBJ1-5; CDR3 DNA: TGTGCCAGCAGTTTTCGAGGGACTGTTCAACATTTT; CDR3 protein: CASSFRGTVQHF
D gene: TRBD2; clone size: .; V gene: TRBV6-6; J gene: TRBJ2-5; CDR3 DNA: TGTGCCAGCAGTCCCCTAGCGGCCCAAGAGACCCAGTACTTC; CDR3 protein: CASSPLAAQETQYF
D gene: TRBD2; clone size: .; V gene: TRBV6-1; J gene: TRBJ2-3; CDR3 DNA: TGTGCCAGCAGGAAACTAGCGGGAGAGGCAGATACGCAGTATTTT; CDR3 protein: CASRKLAGEADTQYF
D gene: .; clone size: .; V gene: TRBV13; J gene: TRBJ2-7; CDR3 DNA: TGTGCCAGCAGCCCCTCGGAGGGACCAGGGATTTACGAGCAGTACTTC; CDR3 protein: CASSPSEGPGIYEQYF
D gene: .; clone size: .; V gene: TRBV27; J gene: TRBJ1-2; CDR3 DNA: TGTGCCAGCAGTTTACAGGGGCAAGGTAACTATGGCTACACCTTC; CDR3 protein: CASSLQGQGNYGYTF
D gene: TRBD2; clone size: .; V gene: TRBV10-3; J gene: TRBJ2-1; CDR3 DNA: TGTGCCATCAGTAACAGCGGGACTAGCGGGAATAATGAGCAGTTCTTC; CDR3 protein: CAISNSGTSGNNEQFF